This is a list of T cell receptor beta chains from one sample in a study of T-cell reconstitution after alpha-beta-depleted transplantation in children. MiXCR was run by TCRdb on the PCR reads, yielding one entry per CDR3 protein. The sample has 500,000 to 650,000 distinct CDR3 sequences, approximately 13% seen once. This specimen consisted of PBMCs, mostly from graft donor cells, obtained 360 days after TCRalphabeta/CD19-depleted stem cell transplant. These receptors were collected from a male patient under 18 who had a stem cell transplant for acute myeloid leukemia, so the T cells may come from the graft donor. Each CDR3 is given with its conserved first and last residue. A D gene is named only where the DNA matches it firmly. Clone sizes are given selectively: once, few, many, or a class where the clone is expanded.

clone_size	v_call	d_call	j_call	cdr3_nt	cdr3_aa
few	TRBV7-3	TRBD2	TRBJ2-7	TGTGCCAGCAGCTTATTTACTAGCGGGACCTACGAGCAGTACTTC	CASSLFTSGTYEQYF
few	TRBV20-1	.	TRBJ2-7	TGCAGTGCTACTACACCGCCCAACGAGCAGTACTTC	CSATTPPNEQYF
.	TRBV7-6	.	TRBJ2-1	TGTGCCAGCAGCCCAGCGGATGAGCAGTTCTTC	CASSPADEQFF
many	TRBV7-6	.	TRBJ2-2	TGTGCCAGCAGCCAGACAGGAATCGGAGAGCTGTTTTTT	CASSQTGIGELFF
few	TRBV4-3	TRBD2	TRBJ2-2	TGCGCCAGCAGCCGTCCCGGGGGGGTGACGACAGGGGAGCTGTTTTTT	CASSRPGGVTTGELFF
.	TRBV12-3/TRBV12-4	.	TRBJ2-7	TGTGCCAGCAGTTCCCACTCCGGACCCCTCTACGAGCAGTACTTC	CASSSHSGPLYEQYF
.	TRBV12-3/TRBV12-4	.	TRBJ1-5	TGTGCCAGCAGTTTCGCAACGGGGGAAAGCAATCAGCCCCAGCATTTT	CASSFATGESNQPQHF
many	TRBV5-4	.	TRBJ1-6	TGTGCCAGCAGCTCCACCGACAGATTCCCCCTCCACTTT	CASSSTDRFPLHF
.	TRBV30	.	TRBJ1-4	TGTGCCTGGAGTGTCACGAGTGGGGAAAAACTGTTTTTT	CAWSVTSGEKLFF
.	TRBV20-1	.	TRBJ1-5	TGCAGTGCCTTCGTCGGGTCCGGCGGTCAGCCCCAGCATTTT	CSAFVGSGGQPQHF
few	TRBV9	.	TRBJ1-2	TGTGCCAGCAGTCCCCGGTCGTCTCCTCTGGTCCTTAACTATGGCTACACCTTC	CASSPRSSPLVLNYGYTF
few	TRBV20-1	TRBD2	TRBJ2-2	TGCAGTGCTAGAACGGGACTAGCCGGAGGGGAGCTGTTTTTT	CSARTGLAGGELFF
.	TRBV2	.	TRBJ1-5	TGTGCCAGCAGTATGGACCTCAATCAGCCCCAGCATTTT	CASSMDLNQPQHF
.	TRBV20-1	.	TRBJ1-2	TGCAGTGCTAGAGATCGCGGGCGAAATGGCTACACCTTC	CSARDRGRNGYTF
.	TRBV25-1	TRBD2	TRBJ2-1	TGTGCCAGCAGTGGCTTGGCTAGCGGGAGCTCCTACAATGAGCAGTTCTTC	CASSGLASGSSYNEQFF
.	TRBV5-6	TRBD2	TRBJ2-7	TGTGCCAGCAGCCCCGCGCGCGGGAGGGCCGGAGAGCAGTACTTC	CASSPARGRAGEQYF
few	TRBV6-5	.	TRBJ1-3	TGTGCCAGCAGTTACTCGACCGGGGGGACAGGAAACACCATATATTTT	CASSYSTGGTGNTIYF
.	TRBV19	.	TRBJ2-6	TGTGCCAGTAGTCCTACAGGGCTTAGCTCTGGGGCCAACGTCCTGACTTTC	CASSPTGLSSGANVLTF